This T cell receptor beta chain was identified in a study of blood T cell repertoires in COVID-19. Turning to the study itself: Both acute and convalescent COVID-19 samples were obtained from the United States, Italy and Spain. T cells, B-cell-depleted T cells, or PBMCs provided the cDNA or gDNA that served as material.

Original methodology: How many nucleated cells were present was estimated from reference gene primer amplification. Sequenced by immunoSEQ multiplex PCR; TCRdb stores in-frame clones only, minus some. From that table come the V and J calls and clone size; the DNA was used to work out D and trimming. This table holds about 160,000 clones, over 70% found once. The V gene end was trimmed by 9 bases and the J gene end by 4 bases; junction bases not matched to a gene: 8. This CDR3 is 13 amino acids long. The chain links TRBV12-3 or TRBV12-4 to TRBJ1-2, with 7 bases identical to TRBD1. Sequences were obtained from peripheral blood. The receptor's source is a man in his sixties or seventies with acute or convalescent COVID-19. This CDR3 is CARNEQGSYGYTF. The DNA for the CDR3 is TGTGCCAGAAACGAACAGGGGAGCTATGGCTACACCTTC.